Detailed here is one T cell receptor beta chain. This specimen belongs to a study of blood T cell repertoires in COVID-19. In the study overall: Samples came from the United States, Italy and Spain, spanning acute and convalescent COVID-19. T cells, B-cell-depleted T cells, or PBMCs supplied cDNA or gDNA.

In the authors' methods: It was from reference gene primer amplification that nucleated cell counts were estimated. Assay used: immunoSEQ multiplex PCR; TCRdb lists only in-frame clones, some missing. V, J and clone size are taken as reported in that table, and D and trimming were inferred from the DNA itself. The sample lists about 87,000 clones, about 87% occurring once. The CDR3 spans 14 residues. Germline CDR1 and CDR2: SGHAT and FQNNGV. The V end was cut by 5 bases, the J end by 2 bases, with 12 bases between. The specimen was peripheral blood. The rearrangement uses TRBV11-2 and TRBJ2-5; D perhaps matches TRBD2 (6 bases). The clonotype was recovered from a middle-aged man with acute or convalescent COVID-19. CDR3 region: CASSRFGGQETQYF. The CDR3 DNA is TGTGCCAGCAGCCGTTTTGGGGGGCAAGAGACCCAGTACTTC.